Listed here are 22 T cell receptor beta chains from one sample, sequenced in a study of T cell changes during pregnancy in multiple sclerosis. The method was immunoSEQ multiplex PCR; TCRdb's version includes in-frame clones alone and lacks a portion of them. The sample yields about 85,000 clones, about 89% seen once. Sequencing was performed on peripheral blood, taken in the first trimester of pregnancy. The receptors were gathered from a female donor with multiple sclerosis, enrolled in a pregnancy study.

This clone has just a few counts. The gene calls are TRBV5-4 and TRBJ1-1; D gene uncertain. Trimming stripped 4 bases from V and 2 bases from J, with 3 bases between. This CDR3 is 11 amino acids long. In germline, CDR1 is SGHNT, CDR2 YYREEE (reference sequence). The CDR3 spells CASSGNTEAFF. For the CDR3, the DNA is TGTGCCAGCAGCGGCAACACTGAAGCTTTCTTT.

This sequence joins TRBV16 and TRBJ2-1, with TRBD1 as a possible D gene (5 bases). From germline, CDR1 is KGHSY and CDR2 FQNENV. Trimming left V 0 bases short and J 5 bases short, with 17 bases between. The CDR3 runs 17 residues. For the CDR3, the DNA is TGTGCCAGCAGCCAATCTAGACCCCCCAGGGCGCACAATGAGCAGTTCTTC. Translated: CASSQSRPPRAHNEQFF.

This clone has more than one count but fewer than ten. CDR3 sequence (DNA): TGCGCCAGCAGCGACTTACGCGGGTTTAATGAGCAGTTCTTC. This gives the protein CASSDLRGFNEQFF. The rearrangement joins TRBV10-2 to TRBJ2-1, with TRBD2 as a possible D gene (5 bases). V was pared by 6 bases and J by 7 bases, with 16 bases between. The CDR3 is 14 amino acids. Germline CDR1 and CDR2: WSHSY and SAAADI.

The rearrangement joins TRBV5-4 to TRBJ1-2; D may be TRBD1 (5 bases). The length of the CDR3 is 14 residues. V lost 2 bases to trimming and J lost 3 bases, with 11 bases between them. CDR1 SGHNT and CDR2 YYREEE come from the germline V gene (reference sequence). The CDR3 is CASSLPTDHYGYTF. The CDR3 DNA reads TGTGCCAGCAGCTTACCGACAGACCACTATGGCTACACCTTC.

This sequence joins TRBV29-1 and TRBJ2-2, with 10 positions matching TRBD1. Germline V gene data show CDR1 as SQVTM and CDR2 as ANQGSEA. The V segment lost 7 bases and the J segment 7 bases; nucleotides outside the gene matches: 6. This CDR3 region has 13 residues. CDR3 in DNA: TGCAGCGCTGGGACAGGGGAGGACGGGGAGCTGTTTTTT. Translated: CSAGTGEDGELFF.

The chain recombines TRBV7-8 with TRBJ2-7; TRBD2 agrees at 9 bases. The ends lost 1 base at V and 1 base at J; junction bases unmatched: 2. CDR1 is SGHVS, CDR2 FQNEAQ, per germline. The CDR3 is 15 residues long. The DNA of the CDR3 is TGTGCCAGCAGCTTAGTGACTAGCGGATCCTACGAGCAGTACTTC. Protein product: CASSLVTSGSYEQYF.

The rearrangement links TRBV7-2 to TRBJ1-2, with 7 bases matching TRBD1. V lost 5 bases to trimming and J lost 4 bases; unmatched junction nucleotides: 7. The CDR3 extends over 14 amino acids. Germline CDR1 is SGHTA and CDR2 is FQGNSA. The chain's CDR3 is CASSPTGIPYGYTF. The CDR3 DNA follows: TGTGCCAGCAGCCCGACAGGGATCCCCTATGGCTACACCTTC.

The rearrangement joins TRBV30 to TRBJ1-2; TRBD1 might be the D (6 bases). Germline V gives CDR1 GTSNPN, CDR2 SVGIG (reference sequence). V lost 6 bases, J lost 3 bases, and 17 bases lay in between. The CDR3 runs 14 residues. The chain's CDR3 is CACRGDTRDYGYTF. The CDR3 region has the DNA TGTGCCTGCCGGGGGGACACGAGGGACTATGGCTACACCTTC.

This chain links TRBV27 with TRBJ1-5; TRBD1 aligns across 7 bases. CDR3 length: 15 residues. Germline CDR1 is MNHEY and CDR2 is SMNVEV (reference sequence). The V gene end was trimmed by 6 bases and the J gene end by 5 bases; junction bases not matched to a gene: 10. CDR3 protein: CASRKGGTDYQPQHF. The DNA for the CDR3 is TGTGCCAGCAGAAAGGGTGGGACAGACTATCAGCCCCAGCATTTT.

The chain links TRBV28 to TRBJ1-2, with D unresolved. Trimming removed 2 bases at V and 0 bases at J, with 10 bases between. Germline V gene data show CDR1 as MDHEN and CDR2 as SYDVKM. The CDR3 covers 15 residues. CDR3 in amino acids: CASSLNVRANYGYTF. In DNA form, the CDR3 reads TGTGCCAGCAGTTTAAACGTACGAGCTAACTATGGCTACACCTTC.

As for this clone: The same CDR3 can be traced to other DNA sequences in this sample. The chain couples TRBV7-9 to TRBJ2-7; the D gene is possibly TRBD2 (5 bases). Per germline, CDR1 SEHNR and CDR2 FQNEAQ (reference sequence). The CDR3 is 12 amino acids. Between the trimmed V and J ends, which lost 5 bases and 4 bases, there was a span of 9 bases. CDR3 in DNA: TGTGCCAGCAGCCTTCGGGGTTACGAGCAGTACTTC. This gives the protein CASSLRGYEQYF.

The CDR3 DNA sequence: TGTGCCAGCAAGGGGGGCGGGGACAGGGCCTACGAGCAGTACTTC. Translating gives CASKGGGDRAYEQYF. The genes are TRBV2 and TRBJ2-7; TRBD1 matches 9 bases. The CDR3 contains 15 residues. Germline CDR1 SNHLY, CDR2 FYNNEI. V was clipped by 7 bases and J by 2 bases; unmatched bases: 9.

The chain uses TRBV30 and TRBJ2-7; tentative D call: TRBD2 (6 bases). The CDR3 runs to 13 residues. Trimming left V 3 bases short and J 7 bases short, with 16 bases between. Per germline, CDR1 GTSNPN and CDR2 SVGIG (reference sequence). The CDR3 DNA reads as TGTGCCTGGAGCCGGGACTCCCCGTCGGAGCAGTACTTC. Translating it yields CAWSRDSPSEQYF.

V gene TRBV5-4 combines with J gene TRBJ2-5; TRBD1 matches 8 bases. This CDR3 contains 15 residues. V was clipped by 6 bases and J by 4 bases; unmatched bases: 11. From germline, CDR1 is SGHNT and CDR2 YYREEE (reference sequence). The CDR3 region is CASTTPDRVGETQYF. CDR3 coding DNA: TGTGCCAGCACCACCCCGGACAGGGTAGGAGAGACCCAGTACTTC.

This chain uses TRBV4-1 with TRBJ2-7, with TRBD1 as a possible D gene (6 bases). V was clipped by 1 base and J by 1 base, with 11 bases between them. The CDR3 consists of 15 residues. Germline V gives CDR1 MGHRA, CDR2 YSYEKL. The CDR3 loop is CASSQGTAASYEQYF. In DNA, the CDR3 is TGCGCCAGCAGCCAAGGGACAGCAGCGTCCTACGAGCAGTACTTC.

The V and J genes are TRBV4-2 and TRBJ1-2; 7 positions match TRBD1. The CDR3 length is 15 residues. Germline V gene sequence: CDR1 LGHNA, CDR2 YNFKEQ. V trimming: 0 bases; J trimming: 4 bases; junction bases outside the gene matches: 5. The CDR3 DNA follows: TGTGCCAGCAGCCAAGATGCAGAGGGGGCCTATGGCTACACCTTC. Translated, it gives CASSQDAEGAYGYTF.

The J gene is TRBJ2-7, the V gene TRBV10-3; D is perhaps TRBD2 (7 bases). V was trimmed by 6 bases and J by 3 bases, leaving 18 bases between them. Germline V gene sequence: CDR1 ENHRY, CDR2 SYGVKD. The CDR3 totals 15 residues. CDR3 amino acids: CAIREGGGPIYEQYF. DNA of the CDR3: TGTGCCATCAGGGAAGGGGGGGGCCCGATCTACGAGCAGTACTTC.

The chain joins TRBV7-3 to TRBJ2-3; 7 positions match TRBD2. This CDR3 spans 14 amino acids. The germline gives CDR1 SGHTA, CDR2 FQGTGA. Trimming removed 0 bases from V and 5 bases from J; junction bases left unmatched: 2. CDR3 sequence (DNA): TGTGCCAGCAGCTTAACAGGGGAGGGAGATACGCAGTATTTT. Encoded protein: CASSLTGEGDTQYF.

The chain links TRBV11-3 to TRBJ2-1; 7 bases are shared with TRBD1. Germline CDR1 SGHNT, CDR2 YENEEA. Trimming cost V 3 bases and J 10 bases; bases outside gene matches: 3. This CDR3 comprises 12 residues. The CDR3 sequence: CASSFRGREQFF. CDR3 in DNA: TGTGCCAGCAGCTTTAGGGGGCGCGAGCAGTTCTTC.

The chain carries TRBV20-1 and TRBJ2-3; D gene unclear. Germline V gene lookup returns CDR1 DFQATT and CDR2 SNEGSKA (reference sequence). This CDR3 has 10 amino acids. The CDR3 region is CGLPVDTQYF. CDR3 DNA: TGCGGCCTGCCTGTCGATACGCAGTATTTT.

This clone was found once. This sequence joins TRBV19 and TRBJ2-5; 7 bases agree with TRBD2. Germline V gene sequence: CDR1 LNHDA, CDR2 SQIVND (reference sequence). Trimming at V came to 0 bases and at J to 5 bases, leaving 6 bases not matched to a gene. The CDR3 contains 15 residues. CDR3 DNA: TGTGCCAGTAGTATAGACGGGGGGTTGTGGGAGACCCAGTACTTC. It specifies CASSIDGGLWETQYF.

The chain employs TRBV10-3 and TRBJ1-2; D gene ambiguous. The CDR3 sequence is 14 residues long. Trimming stripped 3 bases from V and 1 base from J, with 9 bases between. The germline CDR1 and CDR2 sequences are ENHRY and SYGVKD. CDR3 DNA: TGTGCCATCAGTGAATTGGGGAGTAACTATGGCTACACCTTC. This translates into CAISELGSNYGYTF.